The 13 T cell receptor beta chains given below trace back to one sample, sequenced in a study of control samples from healthy donors and cancer patients. Repertoires were generated with immunoSEQ multiplex PCR, while TCRdb's copy carries only in-frame clones and drops some. The profile covers some 120,000 clones, with roughly 91% appearing a single time and over 1.5% taken by the ten largest. Sequencing was performed on PBMCs. These receptors all stem from a man between 45 and 60 years old with head and neck cancer.

The rearrangement joins TRBV6-5 to TRBJ2-6; no clear D. Germline assignment: CDR1 MNHEY and CDR2 SVGAGI. Deletions cut 4 bases from V and 2 bases from J, with 12 bases between. The CDR3 is made up of 16 amino acids. CDR3 sequence reads: CASSSGIVAGANVLTF. The CDR3 DNA follows: TGTGCCAGCAGTTCTGGCATCGTGGCTGGGGCCAACGTCCTGACTTTC.

The chain recombines TRBV7-9 with TRBJ1-2, with unresolved D. Per germline, CDR1 SEHNR and CDR2 FQNEAQ (reference sequence). The V gene lost 5 bases and the J gene lost 6 bases, with 13 bases spanning the gap. The CDR3 has 13 residues. The CDR3 bases are TGTGCCAGCAGCCCCCCGATCGCGAATGGCTACACCTTC. Protein: CASSPPIANGYTF.

This clone occurred once. This chain uses TRBV14 with TRBJ1-2; no clear D. From germline, CDR1 is SGHDN and CDR2 FVKESK. V lost 4 bases to trimming and J lost 3 bases, with 24 bases between them. There are 18 residues in the CDR3. The CDR3 sequence: CASSPPQGWTTWDYGYTF. CDR3 DNA sequence: TGTGCCAGCAGCCCCCCGCAAGGGTGGACGACTTGGGACTATGGCTACACCTTC.

The genes are TRBV7-2 and TRBJ2-5; 15 nucleotides match TRBD2. The germline V gene has CDR1 SGHTA and CDR2 FQGNSA. With 5 bases clipped from V and 3 bases from J, the junction kept 10 bases outside the gene matches. The CDR3 spans 18 residues. The CDR3 nucleotides read TGTGCCAGCAGCCTTGGGACTAGCGGGGGGTTCAACAAAGAGACCCAGTACTTC. Protein product: CASSLGTSGGFNKETQYF.

J is TRBJ2-2 and V is TRBV15, with D perhaps assigned TRBD1 or TRBD2 (5 bases each). Germline-derived CDR1 and CDR2 are LNHNV and YYDKDF (reference sequence). V was shortened by 5 bases and J by 8 bases, with 24 bases between the two germline ends. The length of the CDR3 is 17 residues. The CDR3 DNA sequence: TGTGCCACCAGCCCACGGTACGGGGACCAACGCGGGGGGGAGCTGTTTTTT. Its protein product is CATSPRYGDQRGGELFF.

This chain joins TRBV5-4 and TRBJ2-3, with a possible D match to TRBD2 (7 bases). This CDR3 region has 17 residues. V was clipped by 2 bases and J by 5 bases, with 21 bases between them. Per germline, CDR1 SGHNT and CDR2 YYREEE (reference sequence). The CDR3, as DNA: TGTGCCAGCAGCTTCGGGGCGGGGGCTTCGAGGGAAGATACGCAGTATTTT. Amino acid sequence: CASSFGAGASREDTQYF. Full variable domain (missing parts from reference TRBV5-4 and TRBJ2-3): ETGVTQSPTHLIKTRGQQVTLRCSSQSGHNTVSWYQQALGQGPQFIFQYYREEENGRGNFPPRFSGLQFPNYSSELNVNALELDDSALYLCASSFGAGASREDTQYFGPGTRLTVL.

The chain combines TRBV10-2 with TRBJ1-6; the D gene is possibly TRBD1 (6 bases). Trimming pared 7 bases from V and 10 bases from J, leaving 17 bases between. Germline V CDR1 and CDR2: WSHSY, SAAADI. CDR3 length equals 14 residues. The CDR3 DNA is TGCGCCAGCACTAAAGACAGGAGACAATCACCCCTCCACTTT. It codes for CASTKDRRQSPLHF.

The gene calls are TRBV7-3 and TRBJ2-1; the match to TRBD1 covers 8 bases. From germline, CDR1 is SGHTA and CDR2 FQGTGA. Losses at the gene ends were 5 bases for V and 5 bases for J; bases not matched to a gene: 8. The CDR3 has 15 amino acids. CDR3 nucleotides: TGTGCCAGCAGCCCCACAGGGGGAAGCGACAATGAGCAGTTCTTC. Translated: CASSPTGGSDNEQFF.

This clone appeared a single time. The chain recombines TRBV4-1 with TRBJ2-5, with D possibly matching TRBD2 (6 bases). The V and J ends lost 0 bases and 3 bases respectively, with 11 bases between them. Looked up from germline, CDR1 is MGHRA and CDR2 is YSYEKL. The CDR3 loop spans 15 amino acids. CDR3 DNA: TGCGCCAGCAGCCAAGAAGGACTAAAGGAAGAGACCCAGTACTTC. It yields the protein CASSQEGLKEETQYF.

The chain couples TRBV11-1 to TRBJ2-5; 8 bases map to TRBD1. The CDR3 has 15 residues. Germline V gene data show CDR1 as SGHAT and CDR2 as FQDESV (reference sequence). Trimming took 4 bases from V and 3 from J; bases not matched to a gene: 7. Here the CDR3 DNA reads TGTGCCAGCAGCTCATACGGACAGGGAGAAGAGACCCAGTACTTC. This sequence encodes CASSSYGQGEETQYF.

The chain carries TRBV20-1 and TRBJ1-4; D gene unclear. Germline V CDR1 and CDR2: DFQATT, SNEGSKA (reference sequence). The CDR3 length is 10 residues. Trimming left V 5 bases short and J 3 bases short, with 1 base between. CDR3 in amino acids: CSASNEKLFF. As DNA, the CDR3 is TGCAGTGCTTCTAATGAAAAACTGTTTTTT.

The gene calls are TRBV19 and TRBJ2-3; no clear D. Germline V lookup: CDR1 LNHDA, CDR2 SQIVND (reference sequence). This CDR3 contains 12 residues. Deletions cut 0 bases from V and 6 bases from J, with 4 bases between. The CDR3, as DNA: TGTGCCAGTAGTATAGATGGGGATACGCAGTATTTT. Encoded protein: CASSIDGDTQYF.

A note on this clone: Different DNA sequences within this sample yield the same CDR3. The gene calls are TRBV9 and TRBJ1-2; tentative D call: TRBD1 (6 bases). Trimming stripped 2 bases from V and 8 bases from J, with 13 bases between. Per the germline V gene, CDR1 is SGDLS and CDR2 is YYNGEE. The CDR3 extends over 13 amino acids. The CDR3 nucleotides are TGTGCCAGCAGCGTTACAGGGTATGGCGGCTACACCTTC. It translates to CASSVTGYGGYTF.